This T cell receptor (beta chain) stems from a study of shared clonotypes between healthy human individuals. Assay: immunoSEQ multiplex PCR; the TCRdb copy retains only in-frame clones and omits some. The table lists a few million clones, around nine tenths of them singletons. Investigators divided CD4+ cells into CD45RA+ naive and CD45RA-negative memory subsets. CDR1 DFQATT and CDR2 SNEGSKA come from the germline V gene (reference sequence). The CDR3 contains 11 residues. Losses at the gene ends were 6 bases for V and 10 bases for J; bases not matched to a gene: 6. What was sequenced was naive CD4+ T cells sorted from blood. Subset denoted: CD45RA+ positively selected. The sequence was obtained from a man aged 18 to 29 in good health. The chain joins TRBV20-1 to TRBJ1-1; 9 bases map to TRBD1. The CDR3 region is CSALQGAVAFF. The CDR3 coding sequence is TGCAGTGCGTTACAGGGGGCGGTAGCTTTCTTT.